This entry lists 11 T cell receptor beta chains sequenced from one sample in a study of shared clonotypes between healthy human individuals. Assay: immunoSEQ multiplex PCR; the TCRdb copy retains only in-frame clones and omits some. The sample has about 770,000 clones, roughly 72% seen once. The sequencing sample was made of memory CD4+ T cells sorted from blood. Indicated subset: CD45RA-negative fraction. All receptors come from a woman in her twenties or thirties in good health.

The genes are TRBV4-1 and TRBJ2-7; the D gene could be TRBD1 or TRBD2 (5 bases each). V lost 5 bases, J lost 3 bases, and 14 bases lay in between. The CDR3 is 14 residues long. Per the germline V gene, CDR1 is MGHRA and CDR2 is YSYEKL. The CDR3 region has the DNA TGCGCCAGCAGCAAAGGGGAGAACCTCTACGAGCAGTACTTC. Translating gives CASSKGENLYEQYF.

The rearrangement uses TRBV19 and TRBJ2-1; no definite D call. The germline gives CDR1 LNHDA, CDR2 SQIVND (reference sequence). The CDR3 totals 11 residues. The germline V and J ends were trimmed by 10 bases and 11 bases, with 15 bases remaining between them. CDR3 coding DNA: TGTGCCACGAGAATGATAAGTCAGCAGTTCTTC. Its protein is CATRMISQQFF.

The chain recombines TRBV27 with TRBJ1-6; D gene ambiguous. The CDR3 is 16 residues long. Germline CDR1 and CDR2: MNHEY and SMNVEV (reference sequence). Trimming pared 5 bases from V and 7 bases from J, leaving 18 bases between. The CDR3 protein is CASSPLQATVNSPLHF. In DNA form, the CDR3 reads TGTGCCAGCAGTCCACTCCAGGCCACCGTAAATTCACCCCTCCACTTT.

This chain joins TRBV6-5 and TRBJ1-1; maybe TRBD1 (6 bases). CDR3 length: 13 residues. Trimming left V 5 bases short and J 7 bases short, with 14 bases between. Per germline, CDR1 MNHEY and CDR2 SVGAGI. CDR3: CASSGRGSGEAFF. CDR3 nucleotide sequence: TGTGCCAGCAGTGGAAGGGGGTCCGGTGAAGCTTTCTTT.

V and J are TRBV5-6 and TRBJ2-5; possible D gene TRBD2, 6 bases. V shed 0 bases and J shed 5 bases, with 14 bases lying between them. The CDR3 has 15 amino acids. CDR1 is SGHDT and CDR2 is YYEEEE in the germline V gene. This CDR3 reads CASSLVRGYSETQYF. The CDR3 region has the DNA TGTGCCAGCAGCTTGGTTCGGGGGTACTCGGAGACCCAGTACTTC.

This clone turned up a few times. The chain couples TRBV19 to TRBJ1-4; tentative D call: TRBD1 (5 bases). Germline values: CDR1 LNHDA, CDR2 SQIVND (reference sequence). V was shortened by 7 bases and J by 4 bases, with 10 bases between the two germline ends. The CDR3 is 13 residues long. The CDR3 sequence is CASNGGINEKLFF. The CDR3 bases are TGTGCCAGTAACGGGGGAATTAATGAAAAACTGTTTTTT.

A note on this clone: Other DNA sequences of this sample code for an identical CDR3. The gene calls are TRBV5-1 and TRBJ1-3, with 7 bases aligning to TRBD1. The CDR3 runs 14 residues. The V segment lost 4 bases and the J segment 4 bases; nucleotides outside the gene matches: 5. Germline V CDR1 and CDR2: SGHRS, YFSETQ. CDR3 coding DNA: TGCGCCAGCAGCGCCGGGACAGCCGGAAACACCATATATTTT. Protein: CASSAGTAGNTIYF. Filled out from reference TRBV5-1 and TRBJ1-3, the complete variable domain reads KAGVTQTPRYLIKTRGQQVTLSCSPISGHRSVSWYQQTPGQGLQFLFEYFSETQRNKGNFPGRFSGRQFSNSRSEMNVSTLELGDSALYLCASSAGTAGNTIYFGEGSWLTVV.

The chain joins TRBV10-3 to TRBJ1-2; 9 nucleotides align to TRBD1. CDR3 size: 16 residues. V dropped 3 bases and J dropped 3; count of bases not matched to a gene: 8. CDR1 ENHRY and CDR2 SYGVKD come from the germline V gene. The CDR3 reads CAISDKQGAWDYGYTF. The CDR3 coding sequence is TGTGCCATCAGTGATAAACAGGGGGCATGGGACTATGGCTACACCTTC.

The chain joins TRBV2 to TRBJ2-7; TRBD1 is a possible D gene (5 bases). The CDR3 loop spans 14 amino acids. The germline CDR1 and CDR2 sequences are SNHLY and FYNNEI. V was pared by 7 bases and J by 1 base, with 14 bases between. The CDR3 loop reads CASKADKPSYEQYF. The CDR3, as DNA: TGTGCCAGCAAGGCGGACAAACCGTCCTACGAGCAGTACTTC.

CDR3: CASSLGLDWDGYTF. CDR3 coding DNA: TGTGCCAGCAGTTTGGGCCTAGACTGGGATGGCTACACCTTC. The chain couples TRBV28 to TRBJ1-2; D remains ambiguous. V lost 3 bases, J lost 6 bases, and 14 bases lay in between. Germline-derived CDR1 and CDR2 are MDHEN and SYDVKM. The CDR3 totals 14 residues.

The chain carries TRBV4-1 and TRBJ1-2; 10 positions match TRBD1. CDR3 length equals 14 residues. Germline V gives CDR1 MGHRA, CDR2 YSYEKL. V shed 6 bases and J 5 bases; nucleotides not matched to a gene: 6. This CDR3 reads CASRPPGQGYGYTF. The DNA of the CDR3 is TGCGCCAGCAGACCTCCGGGACAGGGGTATGGCTACACCTTC.